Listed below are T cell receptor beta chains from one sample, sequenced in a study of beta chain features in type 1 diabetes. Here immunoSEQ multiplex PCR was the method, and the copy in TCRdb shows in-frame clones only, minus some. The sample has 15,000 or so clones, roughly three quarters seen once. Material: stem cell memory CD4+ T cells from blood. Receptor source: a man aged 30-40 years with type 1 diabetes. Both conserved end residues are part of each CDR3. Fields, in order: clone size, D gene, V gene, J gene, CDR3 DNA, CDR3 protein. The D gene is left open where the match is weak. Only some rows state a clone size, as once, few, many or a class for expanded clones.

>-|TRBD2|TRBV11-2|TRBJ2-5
TGTGCCAGCAGCACGACTAGCGGGGTAGTAGAGACCCAGTACTTC
CASSTTSGVVETQYF
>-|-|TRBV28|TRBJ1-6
TGTGCCAGCAGTTTCCGAGACAGGCGATGGTCACCCCTCCACTTT
CASSFRDRRWSPLHF
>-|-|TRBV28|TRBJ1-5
TGTGCCAGCAGTTCACAGGGACAGCCCCAGCATTTT
CASSSQGQPQHF
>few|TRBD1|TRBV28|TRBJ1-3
TGTGCCAGCAGTGGGCAGGGGGCGTACACCATATATTTT
CASSGQGAYTIYF
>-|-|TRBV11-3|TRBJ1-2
TGTGCCAGCAGCCTGCATAGTAACTATGGCTACACCTTC
CASSLHSNYGYTF
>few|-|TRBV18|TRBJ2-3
TGTGCCAGCTCGGCGGCAAACACAGATACGCAGTATTTT
CASSAANTDTQYF
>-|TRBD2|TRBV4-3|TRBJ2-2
TGCGCCAGCAGCCAATCTAGCGGGGGGACGAACACCGGGGAGCTGTTTTTT
CASSQSSGGTNTGELFF
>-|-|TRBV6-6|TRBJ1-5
TGTGCCAGCAGCCGGGCGGGTCCTGCTGGGGAGGCCCAGCATTTT
CASSRAGPAGEAQHF
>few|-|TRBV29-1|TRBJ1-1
TGCAGCGTTCTCCGACAGGAGCGAACTGAAGCTTTCTTT
CSVLRQERTEAFF
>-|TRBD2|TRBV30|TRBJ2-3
TGTGCCTGGGCGGGGGCAGATACGCAGTATTTT
CAWAGADTQYF
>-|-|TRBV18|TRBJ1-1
TGTGCCAGCTCACCAGGGCAGACCATGAACACTGAAGCTTTCTTT
CASSPGQTMNTEAFF
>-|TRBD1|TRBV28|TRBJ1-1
TGTGCCAGTACGGGACAGGGGTACATGAACACTGAAGCTTTCTTT
CASTGQGYMNTEAFF
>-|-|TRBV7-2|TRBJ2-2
TGTGCCAGCAGCGGGGTGGGGAGAGGCGGGGAGCTGTTTTTT
CASSGVGRGGELFF
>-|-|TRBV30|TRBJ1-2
TGTGCCTGGAGCCGCTACACCGGAGAAGGCTACACCTTC
CAWSRYTGEGYTF
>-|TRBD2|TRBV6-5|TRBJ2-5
TGTGCCAGCAGTCCTAGCGGGGGGGCCGTGGAGACCCAGTACTTC
CASSPSGGAVETQYF
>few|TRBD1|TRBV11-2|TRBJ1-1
TGTGCCAGCAGCGTACAGGGGGACACTGAAGCTTTCTTT
CASSVQGDTEAFF
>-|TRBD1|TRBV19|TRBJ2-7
TGTGCCACCTTAAGCCGACCGGGACAGGGGCCCTACGAGCAGTACTTC
CATLSRPGQGPYEQYF
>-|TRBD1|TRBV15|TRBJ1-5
TGTGCCACCAGCCCCCACCGGGACAGGTGGGGGTGGGGCAATCAGCCCCAGCATTTT
CATSPHRDRWGWGNQPQHF
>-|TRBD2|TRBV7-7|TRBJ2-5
TGTGCTAGCAGCCTCCTTGGGGGGGGCCAAGAGACCCAGTACTTC
CASSLLGGGQETQYF